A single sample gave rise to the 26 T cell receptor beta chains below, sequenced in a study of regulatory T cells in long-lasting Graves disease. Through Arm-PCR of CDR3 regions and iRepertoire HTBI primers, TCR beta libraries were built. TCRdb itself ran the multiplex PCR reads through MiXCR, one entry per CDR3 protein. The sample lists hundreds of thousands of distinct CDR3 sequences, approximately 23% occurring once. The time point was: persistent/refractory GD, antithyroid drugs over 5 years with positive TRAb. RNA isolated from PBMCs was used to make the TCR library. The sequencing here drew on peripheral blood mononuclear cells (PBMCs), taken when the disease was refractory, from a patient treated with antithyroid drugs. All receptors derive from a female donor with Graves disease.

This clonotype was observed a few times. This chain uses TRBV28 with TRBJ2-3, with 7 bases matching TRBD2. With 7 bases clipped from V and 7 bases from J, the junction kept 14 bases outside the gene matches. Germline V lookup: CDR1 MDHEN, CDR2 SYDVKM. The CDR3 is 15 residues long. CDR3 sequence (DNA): TGTGCCAGCACCCCCCGGGGGGAGTGGAGGAATACGCAGTATTTT. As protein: CASTPRGEWRNTQYF.

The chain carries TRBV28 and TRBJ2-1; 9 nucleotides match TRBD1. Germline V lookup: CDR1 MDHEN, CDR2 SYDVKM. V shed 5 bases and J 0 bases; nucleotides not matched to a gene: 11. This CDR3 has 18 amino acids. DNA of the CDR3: TGTGCCAGCAGTCGTCCCGGGACAGGGCCGAGCTCCTACAATGAGCAGTTCTTC. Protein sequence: CASSRPGTGPSSYNEQFF.

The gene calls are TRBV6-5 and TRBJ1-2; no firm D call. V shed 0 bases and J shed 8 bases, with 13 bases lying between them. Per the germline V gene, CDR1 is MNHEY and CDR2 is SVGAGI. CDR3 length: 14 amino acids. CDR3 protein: CASSYSSPVQGYTF. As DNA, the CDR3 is TGTGCCAGCAGTTACTCGTCCCCCGTACAGGGCTACACCTTC.

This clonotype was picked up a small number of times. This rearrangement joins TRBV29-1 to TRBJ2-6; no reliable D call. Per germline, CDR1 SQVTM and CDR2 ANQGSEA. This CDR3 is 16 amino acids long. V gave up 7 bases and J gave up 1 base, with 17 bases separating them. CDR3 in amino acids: CSAAFPVKSGANVLTF. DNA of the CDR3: TGCAGCGCCGCTTTTCCGGTCAAATCTGGGGCCAACGTCCTGACTTTC.

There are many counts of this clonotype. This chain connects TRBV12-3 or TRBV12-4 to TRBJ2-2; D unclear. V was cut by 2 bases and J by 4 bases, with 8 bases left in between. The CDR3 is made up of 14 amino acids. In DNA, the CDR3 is TGTGCCAGCAGTTTATCCGAGAGCACCGGGGAGCTGTTTTTT. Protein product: CASSLSESTGELFF.

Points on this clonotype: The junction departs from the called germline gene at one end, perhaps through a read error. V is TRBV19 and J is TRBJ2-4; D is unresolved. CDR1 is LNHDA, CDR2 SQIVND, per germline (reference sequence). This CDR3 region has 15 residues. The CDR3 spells CASSVDWTAKNIQYF. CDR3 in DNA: TGTGCCAGTAGTGTAGATTGGACAGCCAAAAACATTCAGTACTTC.

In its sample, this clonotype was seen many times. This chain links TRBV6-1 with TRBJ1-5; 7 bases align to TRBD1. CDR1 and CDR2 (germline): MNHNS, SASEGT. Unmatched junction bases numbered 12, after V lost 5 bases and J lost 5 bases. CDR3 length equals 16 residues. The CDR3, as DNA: TGTGCCAGCAGTCCCCGAGACAGGGCCCTCTATCAGCCCCAGCATTTT. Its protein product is CASSPRDRALYQPQHF.

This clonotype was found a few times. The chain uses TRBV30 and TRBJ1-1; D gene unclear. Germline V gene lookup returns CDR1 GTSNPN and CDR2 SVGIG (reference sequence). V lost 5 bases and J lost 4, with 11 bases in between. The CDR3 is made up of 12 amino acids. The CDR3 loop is CAWAPGSTEAFF. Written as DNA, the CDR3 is TGTGCCTGGGCCCCGGGGAGCACTGAAGCTTTCTTT.

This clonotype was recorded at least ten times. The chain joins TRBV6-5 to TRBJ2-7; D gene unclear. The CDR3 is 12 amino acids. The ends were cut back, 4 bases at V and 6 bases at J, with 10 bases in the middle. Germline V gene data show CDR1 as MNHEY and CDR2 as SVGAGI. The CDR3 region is CASSSIFGEQYF. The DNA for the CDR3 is TGTGCCAGCAGTTCGATTTTTGGCGAGCAGTACTTC.

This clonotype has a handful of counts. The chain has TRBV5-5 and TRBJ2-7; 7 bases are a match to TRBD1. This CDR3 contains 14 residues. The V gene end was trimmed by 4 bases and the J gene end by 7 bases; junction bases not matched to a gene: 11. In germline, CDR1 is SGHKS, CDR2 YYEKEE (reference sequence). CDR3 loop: CASSPRPGGSEQYF. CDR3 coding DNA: TGTGCCAGCAGCCCCCGACCAGGGGGATCTGAGCAGTACTTC.

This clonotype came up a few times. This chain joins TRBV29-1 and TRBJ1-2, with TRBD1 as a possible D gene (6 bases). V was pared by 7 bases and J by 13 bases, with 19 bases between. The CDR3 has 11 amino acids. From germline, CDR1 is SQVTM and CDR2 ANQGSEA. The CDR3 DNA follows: TGCAGCGCGTTACTGGACAGTGTATCCACCTTC. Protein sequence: CSALLDSVSTF.

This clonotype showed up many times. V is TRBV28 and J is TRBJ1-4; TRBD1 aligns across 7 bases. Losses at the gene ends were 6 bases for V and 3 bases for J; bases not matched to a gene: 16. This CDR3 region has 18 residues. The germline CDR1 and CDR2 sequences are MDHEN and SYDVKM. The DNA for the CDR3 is TGTGCCAGCAGCAAAATTGGGACAGCGGGTAGGGCTAATGAAAAACTGTTTTTT. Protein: CASSKIGTAGRANEKLFF.

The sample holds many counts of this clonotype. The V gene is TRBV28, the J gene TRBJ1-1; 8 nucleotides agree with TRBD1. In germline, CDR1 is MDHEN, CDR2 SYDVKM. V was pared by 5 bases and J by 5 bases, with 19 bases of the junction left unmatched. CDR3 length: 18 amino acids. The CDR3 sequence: CASSPGRRTGLMGTEAFF. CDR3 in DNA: TGTGCCAGCAGTCCCGGTCGACGGACAGGGCTAATGGGTACTGAAGCTTTCTTT.

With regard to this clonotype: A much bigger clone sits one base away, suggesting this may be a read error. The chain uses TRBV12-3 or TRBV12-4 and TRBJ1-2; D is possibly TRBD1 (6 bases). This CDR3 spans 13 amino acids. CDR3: CVSTLGGNYGYTF. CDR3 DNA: TGTGTCAGCACCCTAGGGGGGAACTATGGCTACACCTTC.

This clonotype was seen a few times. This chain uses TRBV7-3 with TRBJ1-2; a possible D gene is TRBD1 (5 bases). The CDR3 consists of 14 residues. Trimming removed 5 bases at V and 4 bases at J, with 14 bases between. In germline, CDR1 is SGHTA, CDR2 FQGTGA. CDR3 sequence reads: CASSTDSGGYGYTF. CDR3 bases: TGTGCCAGCAGCACCGACAGCGGGGGCTATGGCTACACCTTC.

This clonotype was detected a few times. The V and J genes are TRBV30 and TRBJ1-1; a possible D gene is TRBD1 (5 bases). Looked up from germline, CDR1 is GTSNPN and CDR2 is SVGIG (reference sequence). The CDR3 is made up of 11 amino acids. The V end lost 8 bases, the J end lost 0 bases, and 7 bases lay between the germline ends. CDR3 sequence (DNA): TGTGCCCGAGGGGTGAACACTGAAGCTTTCTTT. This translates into CARGVNTEAFF.

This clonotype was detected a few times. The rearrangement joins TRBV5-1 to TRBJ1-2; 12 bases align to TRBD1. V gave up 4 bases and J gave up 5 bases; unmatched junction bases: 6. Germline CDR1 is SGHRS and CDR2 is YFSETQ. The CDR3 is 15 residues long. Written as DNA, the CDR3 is TGCGCCAGCAGCCCCGGGACAGGGGGCCTGTATGGCTACACCTTC. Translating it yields CASSPGTGGLYGYTF.

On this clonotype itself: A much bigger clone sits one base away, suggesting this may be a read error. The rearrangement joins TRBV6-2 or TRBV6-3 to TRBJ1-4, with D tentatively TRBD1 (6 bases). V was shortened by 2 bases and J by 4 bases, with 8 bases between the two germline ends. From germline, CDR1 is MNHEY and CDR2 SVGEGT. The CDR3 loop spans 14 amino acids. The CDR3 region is CASSYRGVNEKLFF. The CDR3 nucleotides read TGTGCCAGCAGTTACAGGGGGGTTAATGAAAAACTGTTTTTT.

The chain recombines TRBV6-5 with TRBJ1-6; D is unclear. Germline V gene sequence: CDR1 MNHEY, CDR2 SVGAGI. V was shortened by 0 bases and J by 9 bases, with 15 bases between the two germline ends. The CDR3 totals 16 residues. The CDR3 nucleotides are TGTGCCAGCAGTTACTCGAGAGACCTCCGGGGTTCACCCCTCCACTTT. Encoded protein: CASSYSRDLRGSPLHF.

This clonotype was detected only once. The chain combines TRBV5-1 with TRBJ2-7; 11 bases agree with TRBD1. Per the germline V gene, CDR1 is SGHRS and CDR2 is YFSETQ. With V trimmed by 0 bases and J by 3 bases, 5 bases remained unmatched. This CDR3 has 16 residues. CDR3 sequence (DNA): TGCGCCAGCAGCTTGGTGCTCGGGACAGGGGGCTACGAGCAGTACTTC. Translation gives CASSLVLGTGGYEQYF.

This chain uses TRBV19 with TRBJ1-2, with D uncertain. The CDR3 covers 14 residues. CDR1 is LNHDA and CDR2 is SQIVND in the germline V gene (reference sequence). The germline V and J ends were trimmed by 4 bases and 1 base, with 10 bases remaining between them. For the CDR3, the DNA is TGTGCCAGTAGTACCACAGTGGTTAACTATGGCTACACCTTC. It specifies CASSTTVVNYGYTF.

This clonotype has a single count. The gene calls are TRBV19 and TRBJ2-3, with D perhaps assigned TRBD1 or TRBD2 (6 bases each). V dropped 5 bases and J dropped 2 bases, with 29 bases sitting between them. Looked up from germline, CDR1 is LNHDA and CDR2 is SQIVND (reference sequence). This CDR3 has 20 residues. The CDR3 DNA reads TGTGCCAGTAGTCAAAGGGGAGGCAGGGGTTTAGTGCAAGACACAGATACGCAGTATTTT. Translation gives CASSQRGGRGLVQDTDTQYF.

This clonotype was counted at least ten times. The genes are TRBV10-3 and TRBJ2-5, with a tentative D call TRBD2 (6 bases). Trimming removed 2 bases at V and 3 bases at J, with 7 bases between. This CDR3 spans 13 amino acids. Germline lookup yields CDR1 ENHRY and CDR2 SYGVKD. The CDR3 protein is CAISEVAEETQYF. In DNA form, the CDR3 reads TGTGCCATCAGTGAGGTAGCGGAAGAGACCCAGTACTTC.

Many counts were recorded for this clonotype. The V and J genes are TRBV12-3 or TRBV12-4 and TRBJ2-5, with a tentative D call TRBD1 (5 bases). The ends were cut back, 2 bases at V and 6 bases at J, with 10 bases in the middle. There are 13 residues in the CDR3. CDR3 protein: CASSLPGSKTQYF. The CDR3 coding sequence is TGTGCCAGCAGTTTACCAGGGTCTAAGACCCAGTACTTC.

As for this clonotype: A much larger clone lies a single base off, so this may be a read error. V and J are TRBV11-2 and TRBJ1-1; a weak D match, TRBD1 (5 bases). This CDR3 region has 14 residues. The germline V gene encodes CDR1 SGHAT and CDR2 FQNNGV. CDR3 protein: CAGSFGGTNTEAFF. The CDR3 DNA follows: TGTGCCGGCAGCTTCGGCGGGACGAACACTGAAGCTTTCTTT.

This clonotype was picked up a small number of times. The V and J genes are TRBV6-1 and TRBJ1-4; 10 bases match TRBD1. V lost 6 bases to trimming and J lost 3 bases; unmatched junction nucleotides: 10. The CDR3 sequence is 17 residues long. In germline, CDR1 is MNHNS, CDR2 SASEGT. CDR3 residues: CASRRGQGVWSNEKLFF. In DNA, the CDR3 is TGTGCCAGCAGAAGAGGACAGGGGGTTTGGTCTAATGAAAAACTGTTTTTT.